These T cell receptor beta chains were read from a single sample in a study of identical twins. TCRdb used MiXCR to reprocess the 5' RACE reads, holding one entry per CDR3 protein. The data show 450,000 or so distinct CDR3 sequences, 20% to 30% seen once. The same sample was also used in a study of T cells expressing NK-cell markers.

Sequences were obtained from CD4+ T cells sorted from blood. These receptors all stem from a woman aged 18-35 years in good health. Each CDR3 is given with its conserved first and last residue. D genes are given only for firm matches. Rows may omit the clone size; those that give it use once, few, many or a size class.

cdr3_nt cdr3_aa v_call d_call clone_size j_call
TGTGCCAGCAGCCCTACTAGCGTCTCGGGGGGGGAGCAGTACTTC CASSPTSVSGGEQYF TRBV7-2 TRBD2 few TRBJ2-7
TGTGCCAGCACCCGAGGAGGCGGGGGGGCTGAAAATGAGCAGTTCTTC CASTRGGGGAENEQFF TRBV5-5 TRBD2 few TRBJ2-1
TGTGCCAGCAGCACTCAAGGTGGCGGGGGGCAAGAGACCCAGTACTTC CASSTQGGGGQETQYF TRBV7-9 TRBD2 NA TRBJ2-5
TGTGCCAGCAGCCGAGGACTAGCTTCGAACACCGGGGAGCTGTTTTTT CASSRGLASNTGELFF TRBV7-3 TRBD2 NA TRBJ2-2
TGTGCCACCAGCAGTGGACTAGCGGGAGCGGCGGATACGCAGTATTTT CATSSGLAGAADTQYF TRBV15 TRBD2 NA TRBJ2-3
TGTGCCAGCAGTTACTTGGGGGGCACCGGGGAGCTGTTTTTT CASSYLGGTGELFF TRBV6-5 NA few TRBJ2-2
TGTGCCAGCAGCTTACAGGGGCCGGAGGCCGGGGAGCTGTTTTTT CASSLQGPEAGELFF TRBV25-1 TRBD1 few TRBJ2-2
TGTGCCAGCGCTTCTGGTAATGAGCAGTTCTTC CASASGNEQFF TRBV7-9 NA few TRBJ2-1
TGTGCCAGCAGTTATAGGGGGGGCCGGGAGACCCAGTACTTC CASSYRGGRETQYF TRBV6-5 NA NA TRBJ2-5
TGTGCCAGCAGCTTAGGCCAAGGGGATACGCAGTATTTT CASSLGQGDTQYF TRBV7-2 NA few TRBJ2-3
TGCGCCAGCAGTTGGGACGTATCTGGAAACACCATATATTTT CASSWDVSGNTIYF TRBV10-2 NA NA TRBJ1-3
TGCGCCAGCAGCCGACCTAACCCAGATACGCAGTATTTT CASSRPNPDTQYF TRBV5-1 NA NA TRBJ2-3
TGTGCCAGCAGTTTGCGGGCGGTGGGGGAGCAGTACTTC CASSLRAVGEQYF TRBV27 NA NA TRBJ2-7
TGTGCCAGCAGCCTGGCTCTCCCGGGGGAAAAACTGTTTTTT CASSLALPGEKLFF TRBV7-9 NA NA TRBJ1-4
TGTGCCAGCAGCCTCACGACAGGGGGCCTTTACAATGAGCAGTTCTTC CASSLTTGGLYNEQFF TRBV7-2 TRBD1 few TRBJ2-1
TGTGCCAGCAGCCAAGCCAGCAGCTCCTATAATTCACCCCTCCACTTT CASSQASSSYNSPLHF TRBV3-1 NA NA TRBJ1-6
TGCGCCAGCAGCTTGGCTGGCGGGACCCCCACCGGGGAGCTGTTTTTT CASSLAGGTPTGELFF TRBV5-1 NA NA TRBJ2-2
TGCAGCGGAGGGGGGACAGGGGGGAAAAATGAGCAGTTCTTC CSGGGTGGKNEQFF TRBV29-1 TRBD1 few TRBJ2-1
TGTGCCAGCAGCATACAGGGTAGCACAGATACGCAGTATTTT CASSIQGSTDTQYF TRBV5-5 NA NA TRBJ2-3
TGTGCCAGCAGTGACAGTGAAAAGACCCAGTACTTC CASSDSEKTQYF TRBV2 NA NA TRBJ2-5
TGTGCCTCCCTCCTCAGCTCTGGAAACACCATATATTTT CASLLSSGNTIYF TRBV10-3 NA few TRBJ1-3
TGCAGTGCTAGACCTAGCGGGGGGATAGCGTCCTACAATGAGCAGTTCTTC CSARPSGGIASYNEQFF TRBV20-1 TRBD2 NA TRBJ2-1
TGCGCCAGCAGCTTGGCCAATTCGGGTTATGGCTACACCTTC CASSLANSGYGYTF TRBV5-1 NA NA TRBJ1-2
TGTGCCATCAGTGATCTGGGGGCCCAGTACTTC CAISDLGAQYF TRBV10-3 NA NA TRBJ2-5
TGTGCCAGCAGTTACTCGCCGACAGGACAAGAGACCCAGTACTTC CASSYSPTGQETQYF TRBV6-5 NA few TRBJ2-5
TGTGCCAGCAGTAACCTCCGGGACAGTTACCAAGAGACCCAGTACTTC CASSNLRDSYQETQYF TRBV27 TRBD1 NA TRBJ2-5
TGTGCCAGCGCAAACCGGGTTCCCGCGACAACCACAGATACGCAGTATTTT CASANRVPATTTDTQYF TRBV6-1 NA few TRBJ2-3
TGTGCCAGCAGTTTAAGGCTAGCGGGGGGAGAGACCCAGTACTTC CASSLRLAGGETQYF TRBV12-3/TRBV12-4 TRBD2 NA TRBJ2-5
TGCAGCGTTCTCTCAAAAGGTGGGGCCAACGTCCTGACTTTC CSVLSKGGANVLTF TRBV29-1 NA NA TRBJ2-6
TGTGCCAGCAGCCAAGGGACCCCGCCGCAGTATTTT CASSQGTPPQYF TRBV4-2 NA few TRBJ2-3
TGTGCCAGCAGCGCCCCGCTAGCGGGAGTCACCGGGGAGCTGTTTTTT CASSAPLAGVTGELFF TRBV9 TRBD2 few TRBJ2-2
TGCGCCAGCAGCCAAGGAAGACTAGCGGGAGCGGCCGGGGAGCTGTTTTTT CASSQGRLAGAAGELFF TRBV4-3 TRBD2 few TRBJ2-2
TGCAGTGCTAGACCGACGAGCCCAGATACGCAGTATTTT CSARPTSPDTQYF TRBV20-1 NA few TRBJ2-3
TGCAGTGCTAGTCTGAGGGATTCACCCCTCCACTTT CSASLRDSPLHF TRBV20-1 NA NA TRBJ1-6
TGTGCCAGCAGCGGGACTAGCGGGAGTCAAGAGACCCAGTACTTC CASSGTSGSQETQYF TRBV21-1 NA few TRBJ2-5
TGCAGTGCTAGACCAGGGACTATCGGTGGAGGGGAGCAGTACTTC CSARPGTIGGGEQYF TRBV20-1 TRBD2 NA TRBJ2-7
TGTGCCAGCAGCCAAGCCCGGGGGGGTTCCTTGAACGAGCAGTACTTC CASSQARGGSLNEQYF TRBV3-1 TRBD2 few TRBJ2-7
TGTGCCAGCAGCGATCGGACAGAGAACACTGAAGCTTTCTTT CASSDRTENTEAFF TRBV7-9 NA NA TRBJ1-1
TGTGCCAGCAAATTCCCTAGCACAGATACGCAGTATTTT CASKFPSTDTQYF TRBV7-2 NA few TRBJ2-3